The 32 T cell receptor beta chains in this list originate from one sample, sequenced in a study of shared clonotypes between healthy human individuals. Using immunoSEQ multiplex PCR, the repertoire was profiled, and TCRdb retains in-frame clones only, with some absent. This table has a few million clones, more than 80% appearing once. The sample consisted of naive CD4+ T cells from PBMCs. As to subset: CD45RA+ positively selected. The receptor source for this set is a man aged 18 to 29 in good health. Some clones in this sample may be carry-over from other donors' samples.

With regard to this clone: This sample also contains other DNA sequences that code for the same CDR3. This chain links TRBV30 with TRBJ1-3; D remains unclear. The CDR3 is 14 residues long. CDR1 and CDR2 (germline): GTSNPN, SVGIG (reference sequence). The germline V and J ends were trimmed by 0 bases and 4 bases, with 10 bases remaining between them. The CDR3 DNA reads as TGTGCCTGGAGTGTGTCAGGAGCGGGAAACACCATATATTTT. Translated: CAWSVSGAGNTIYF.

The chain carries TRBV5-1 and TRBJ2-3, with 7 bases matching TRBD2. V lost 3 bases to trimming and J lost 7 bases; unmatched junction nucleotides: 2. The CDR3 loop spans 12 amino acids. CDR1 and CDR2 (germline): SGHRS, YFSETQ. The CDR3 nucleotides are TGCGCCAGCAGCTGGGAGGGAAATACGCAGTATTTT. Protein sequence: CASSWEGNTQYF.

CDR3 region: CASSPSGAYEQYF. CDR3 bases: TGTGCCAGCAGCCCATCGGGGGCCTACGAGCAGTACTTC. J is TRBJ2-7 and V is TRBV7-6; D might be TRBD2 (6 bases). V gave up 5 bases and J gave up 2 bases, with 10 bases separating them. CDR3 length equals 13 residues. Germline V CDR1 and CDR2: SGHVS, FNYEAQ. Complete variable domain (other parts from reference TRBV7-6 and TRBJ2-7): GAGVSQSPRYKVTKRGQDVALRCDPISGHVSLYWYRQALGQGPEFLTYFNYEAQQDKSGLPNDRFSAERPEGSISTLTIQRTEQRDSAMYRCASSPSGAYEQYFGPGTRLTVT.

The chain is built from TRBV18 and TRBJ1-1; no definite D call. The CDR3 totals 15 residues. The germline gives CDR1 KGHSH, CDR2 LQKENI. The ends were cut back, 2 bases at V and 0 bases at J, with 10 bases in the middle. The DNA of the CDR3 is TGTGCCAGCTCACCAATTCTTACTATGAACACTGAAGCTTTCTTT. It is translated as CASSPILTMNTEAFF.

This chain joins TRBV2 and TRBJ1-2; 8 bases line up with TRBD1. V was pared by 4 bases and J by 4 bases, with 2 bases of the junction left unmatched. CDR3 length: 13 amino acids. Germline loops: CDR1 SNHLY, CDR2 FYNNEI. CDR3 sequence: CASSVDRAYGYTF. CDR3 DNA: TGTGCCAGCAGTGTGGACAGGGCCTATGGCTACACCTTC.

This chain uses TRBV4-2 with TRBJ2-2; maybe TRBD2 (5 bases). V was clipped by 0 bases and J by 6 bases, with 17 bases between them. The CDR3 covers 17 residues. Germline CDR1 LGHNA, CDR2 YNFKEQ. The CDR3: CASSQEAYAAEAGELFF. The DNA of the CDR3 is TGTGCCAGCAGCCAAGAGGCGTACGCCGCGGAGGCCGGGGAGCTGTTTTTT.

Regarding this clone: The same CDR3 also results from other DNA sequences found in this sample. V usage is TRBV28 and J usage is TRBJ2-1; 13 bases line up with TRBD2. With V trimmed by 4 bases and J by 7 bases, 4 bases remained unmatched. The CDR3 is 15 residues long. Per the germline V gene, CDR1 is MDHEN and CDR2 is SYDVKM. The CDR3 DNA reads TGTGCCAGCAGTTCACTAGCGGGAGGGGGGAATGAGCAGTTCTTC. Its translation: CASSSLAGGGNEQFF. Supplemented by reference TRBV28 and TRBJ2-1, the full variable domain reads DVKVTQSSRYLVKRTGEKVFLECVQDMDHENMFWYRQDPGLGLRLIYFSYDVKMKEKGDIPEGYSVSREKKERFSLILESASTNQTSMYLCASSSLAGGGNEQFFGPGTRLTVL.

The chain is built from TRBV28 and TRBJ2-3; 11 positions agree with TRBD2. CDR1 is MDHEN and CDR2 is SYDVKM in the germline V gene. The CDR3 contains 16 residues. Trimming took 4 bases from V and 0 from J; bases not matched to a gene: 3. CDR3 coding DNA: TGTGCCAGCAGTTCGGGACTAGCGGCTAGCACAGATACGCAGTATTTT. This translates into CASSSGLAASTDTQYF.

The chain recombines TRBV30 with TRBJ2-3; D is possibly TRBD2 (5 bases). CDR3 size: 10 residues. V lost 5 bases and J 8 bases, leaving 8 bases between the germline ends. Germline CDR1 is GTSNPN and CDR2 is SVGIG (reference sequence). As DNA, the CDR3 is TGTGCCTGGGAGGGCGGTACGCAGTATTTT. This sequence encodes CAWEGGTQYF.

The CDR3 DNA follows: TGTGCCAGCTCACCACTCGACAGGGGGCTTTCGACAAACACCATATATTTT. It translates to CASSPLDRGLSTNTIYF. The chain is built from TRBV18 and TRBJ1-3, with 10 nucleotides matching TRBD1. The V gene end was trimmed by 1 base and the J gene end by 6 bases; junction bases not matched to a gene: 9. This CDR3 has 17 residues. Looked up from germline, CDR1 is KGHSH and CDR2 is LQKENI.

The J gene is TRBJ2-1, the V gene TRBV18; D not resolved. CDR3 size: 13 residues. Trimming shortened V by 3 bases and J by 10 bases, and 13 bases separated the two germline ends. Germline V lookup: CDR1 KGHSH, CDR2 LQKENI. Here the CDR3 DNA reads TGTGCCAGCTCACCTGACCAGACTGGGGAGCAGTTCTTC. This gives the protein CASSPDQTGEQFF.

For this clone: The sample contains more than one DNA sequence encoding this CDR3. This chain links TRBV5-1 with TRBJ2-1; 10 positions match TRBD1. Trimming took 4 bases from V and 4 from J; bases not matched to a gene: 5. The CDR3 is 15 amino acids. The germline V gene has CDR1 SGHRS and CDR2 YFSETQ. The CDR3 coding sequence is TGCGCCAGCAGCCCCGGGACAGGGGCTTACAATGAGCAGTTCTTC. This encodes CASSPGTGAYNEQFF.

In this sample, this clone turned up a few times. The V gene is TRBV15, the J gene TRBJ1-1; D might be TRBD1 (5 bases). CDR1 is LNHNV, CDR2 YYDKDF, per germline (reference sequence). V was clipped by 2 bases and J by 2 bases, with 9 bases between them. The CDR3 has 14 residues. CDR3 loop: CATSRSRGNTEAFF. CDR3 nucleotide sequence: TGTGCCACCAGCAGATCTAGGGGTAACACTGAAGCTTTCTTT. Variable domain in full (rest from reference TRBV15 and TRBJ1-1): DAMVIQNPRYQVTQFGKPVTLSCSQTLNHNVMYWYQQKSSQAPKLLFHYYDKDFNNEADTPDNFQSRRPNTSFCFLDIRSPGLGDTAMYLCATSRSRGNTEAFFGQGTRLTVV.

The DNA for the CDR3 is TGCGCCAGCAGACCCCCTTACGGGGGGCGGGACTATGGCTACACCTTC. This gives the protein CASRPPYGGRDYGYTF. The chain combines TRBV5-1 with TRBJ1-2; D possibly corresponds to TRBD1 (6 bases). This CDR3 spans 16 amino acids. The V and J ends lost 5 bases and 3 bases respectively, with 20 bases between them. CDR1 and CDR2 (germline): SGHRS, YFSETQ.

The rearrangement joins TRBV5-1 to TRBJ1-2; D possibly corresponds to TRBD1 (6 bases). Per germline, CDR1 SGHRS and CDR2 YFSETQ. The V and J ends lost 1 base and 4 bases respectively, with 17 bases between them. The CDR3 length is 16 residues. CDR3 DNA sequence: TGCGCCAGCAGCTTGAGGCCGGGGGCGCAGGGCTATGGCTACACCTTC. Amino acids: CASSLRPGAQGYGYTF.

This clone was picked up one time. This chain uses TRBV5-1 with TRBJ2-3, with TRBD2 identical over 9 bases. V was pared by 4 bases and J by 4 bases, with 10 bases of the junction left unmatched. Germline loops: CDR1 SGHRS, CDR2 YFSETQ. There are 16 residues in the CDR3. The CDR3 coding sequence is TGCGCCAGCAGCATATATAGCGGGAGTCCCCCAGATACGCAGTATTTT. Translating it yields CASSIYSGSPPDTQYF.

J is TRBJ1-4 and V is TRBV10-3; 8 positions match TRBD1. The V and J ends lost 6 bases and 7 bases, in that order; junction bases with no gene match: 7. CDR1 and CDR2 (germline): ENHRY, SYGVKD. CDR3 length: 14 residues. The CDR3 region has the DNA TGTGCCATCAGGTCAGGGGGCGCCGGTGAAAAACTGTTTTTT. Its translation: CAIRSGGAGEKLFF.

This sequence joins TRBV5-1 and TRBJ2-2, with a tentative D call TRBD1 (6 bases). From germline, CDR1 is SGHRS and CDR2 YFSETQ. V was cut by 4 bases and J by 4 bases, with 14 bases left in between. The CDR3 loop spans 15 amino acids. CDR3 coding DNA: TGCGCCAGCAGCAGCACAGGGTCGAGCACCGGGGAGCTGTTTTTT. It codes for CASSSTGSSTGELFF.

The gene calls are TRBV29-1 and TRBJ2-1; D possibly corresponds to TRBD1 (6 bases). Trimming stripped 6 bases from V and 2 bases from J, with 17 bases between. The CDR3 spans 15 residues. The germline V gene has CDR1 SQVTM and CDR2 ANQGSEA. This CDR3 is CSVARIQGPYNEQFF. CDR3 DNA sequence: TGCAGCGTCGCAAGGATACAGGGCCCCTACAATGAGCAGTTCTTC.

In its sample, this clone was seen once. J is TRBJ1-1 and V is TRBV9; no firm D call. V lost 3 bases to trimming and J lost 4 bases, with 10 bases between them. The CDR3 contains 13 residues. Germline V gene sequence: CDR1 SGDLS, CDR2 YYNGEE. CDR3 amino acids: CASSDFPSTEAFF. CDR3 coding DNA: TGTGCCAGCAGCGACTTCCCCTCCACTGAAGCTTTCTTT.

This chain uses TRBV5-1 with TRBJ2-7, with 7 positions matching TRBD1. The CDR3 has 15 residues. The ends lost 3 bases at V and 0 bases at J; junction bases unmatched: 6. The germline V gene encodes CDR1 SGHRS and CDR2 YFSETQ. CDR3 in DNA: TGCGCCAGCAGCTCCCCGGACAGGAGCTCCTACGAGCAGTACTTC. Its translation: CASSSPDRSSYEQYF.

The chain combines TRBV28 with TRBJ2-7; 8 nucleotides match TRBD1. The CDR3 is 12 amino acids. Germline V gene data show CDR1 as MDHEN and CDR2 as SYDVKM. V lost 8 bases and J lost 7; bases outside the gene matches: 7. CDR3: CASSDRVREQYF. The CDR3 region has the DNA TGTGCCAGCTCGGACAGGGTGAGAGAGCAGTACTTC.

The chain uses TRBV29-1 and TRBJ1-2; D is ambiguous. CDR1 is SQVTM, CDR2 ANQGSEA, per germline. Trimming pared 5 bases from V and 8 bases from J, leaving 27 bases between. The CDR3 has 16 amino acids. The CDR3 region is CSVLFSRGTRLTGYTF. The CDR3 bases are TGCAGCGTTCTATTTTCTCGGGGTACTCGGTTGACGGGCTACACCTTC.

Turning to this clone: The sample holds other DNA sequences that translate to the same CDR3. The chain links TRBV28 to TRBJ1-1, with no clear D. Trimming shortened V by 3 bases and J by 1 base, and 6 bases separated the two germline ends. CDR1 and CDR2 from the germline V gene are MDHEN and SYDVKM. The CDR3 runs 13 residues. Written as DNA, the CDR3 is TGTGCCAGCAGTTTTGCGGAGAACACTGAAGCTTTCTTT. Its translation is CASSFAENTEAFF.

Written as DNA, the CDR3 is TGTGCCAGCTCACCACCGAAGGGGGGTTCCACTGAAGCTTTCTTT. Translation gives CASSPPKGGSTEAFF. The chain joins TRBV18 to TRBJ1-1, with D tentatively TRBD1 (6 bases). Between the trimmed V and J ends, which lost 0 bases and 4 bases, there was a span of 12 bases. Looked up from germline, CDR1 is KGHSH and CDR2 is LQKENI. This CDR3 is 15 amino acids long.

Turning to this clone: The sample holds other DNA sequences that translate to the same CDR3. This chain's CDR3 is CASSFQGTNEKLFF. The CDR3, as DNA: TGTGCCAGCAGTTTTCAGGGAACTAATGAAAAACTGTTTTTT. This sequence joins TRBV27 and TRBJ1-4; perhaps TRBD1 as D (5 bases). CDR1 and CDR2 from the germline V gene are MNHEY and SMNVEV (reference sequence). Trimming took 3 bases from V and 1 from J, leaving 6 bases between them. The CDR3 consists of 14 residues.

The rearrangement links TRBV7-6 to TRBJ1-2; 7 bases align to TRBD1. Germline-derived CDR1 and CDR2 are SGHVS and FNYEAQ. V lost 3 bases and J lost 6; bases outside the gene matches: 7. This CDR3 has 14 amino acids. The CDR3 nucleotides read TGTGCCAGCAGCTTCCAGGGGGTAGTAGATGGCTACACCTTC. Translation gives CASSFQGVVDGYTF.

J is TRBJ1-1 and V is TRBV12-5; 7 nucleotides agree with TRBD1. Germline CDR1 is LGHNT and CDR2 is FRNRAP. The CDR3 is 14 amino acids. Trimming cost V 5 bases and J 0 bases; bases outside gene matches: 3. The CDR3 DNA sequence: TGTGCTAGTGGTGTGGGGACAGTGAACACTGAAGCTTTCTTT. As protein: CASGVGTVNTEAFF.

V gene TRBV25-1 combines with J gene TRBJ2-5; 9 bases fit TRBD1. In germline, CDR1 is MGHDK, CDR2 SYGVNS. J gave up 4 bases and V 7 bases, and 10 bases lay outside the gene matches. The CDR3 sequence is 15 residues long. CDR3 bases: TGTGCCAGCACTCGGGGACAGGGAGGCGGAGAGACCCAGTACTTC. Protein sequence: CASTRGQGGGETQYF.

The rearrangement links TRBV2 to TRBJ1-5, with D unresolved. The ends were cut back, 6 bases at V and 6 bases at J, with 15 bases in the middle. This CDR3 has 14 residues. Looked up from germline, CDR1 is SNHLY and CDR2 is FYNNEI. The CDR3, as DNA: TGTGCCAGCAGAACAGACTCGTCGCCTCAGCCCCAGCATTTT. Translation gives CASRTDSSPQPQHF.

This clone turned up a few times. Here the CDR3 DNA reads TGTGCCTGGAGTTTGGAGGTGAACACTGAAGCTTTCTTT. It is translated as CAWSLEVNTEAFF. The chain uses TRBV30 and TRBJ1-1, with D hard to call. The germline V gene encodes CDR1 GTSNPN and CDR2 SVGIG (reference sequence). The V and J ends lost 2 bases and 0 bases respectively, with 7 bases between them. The CDR3 consists of 13 residues.

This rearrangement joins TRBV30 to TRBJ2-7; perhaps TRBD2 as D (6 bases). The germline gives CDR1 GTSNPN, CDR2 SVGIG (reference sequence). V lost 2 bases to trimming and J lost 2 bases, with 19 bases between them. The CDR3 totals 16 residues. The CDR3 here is CAWSSLWRGRTYEQYF. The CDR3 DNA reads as TGTGCCTGGAGTTCCCTATGGCGGGGACGAACCTACGAGCAGTACTTC.